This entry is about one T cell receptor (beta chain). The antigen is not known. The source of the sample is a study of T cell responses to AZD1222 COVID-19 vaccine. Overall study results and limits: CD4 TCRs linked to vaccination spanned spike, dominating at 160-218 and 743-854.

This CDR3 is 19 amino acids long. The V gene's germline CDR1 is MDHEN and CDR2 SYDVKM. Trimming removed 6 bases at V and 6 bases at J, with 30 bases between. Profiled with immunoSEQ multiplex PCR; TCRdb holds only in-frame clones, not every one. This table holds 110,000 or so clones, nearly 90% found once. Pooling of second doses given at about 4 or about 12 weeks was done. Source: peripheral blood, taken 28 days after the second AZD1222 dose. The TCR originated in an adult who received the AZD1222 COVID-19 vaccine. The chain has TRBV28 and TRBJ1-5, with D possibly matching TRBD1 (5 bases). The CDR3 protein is CASRTPSEWDGRWSQPQHF. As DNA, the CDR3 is TGTGCCAGCAGAACCCCATCGGAGTGGGACGGCCGATGGAGTCAGCCCCAGCATTTT.